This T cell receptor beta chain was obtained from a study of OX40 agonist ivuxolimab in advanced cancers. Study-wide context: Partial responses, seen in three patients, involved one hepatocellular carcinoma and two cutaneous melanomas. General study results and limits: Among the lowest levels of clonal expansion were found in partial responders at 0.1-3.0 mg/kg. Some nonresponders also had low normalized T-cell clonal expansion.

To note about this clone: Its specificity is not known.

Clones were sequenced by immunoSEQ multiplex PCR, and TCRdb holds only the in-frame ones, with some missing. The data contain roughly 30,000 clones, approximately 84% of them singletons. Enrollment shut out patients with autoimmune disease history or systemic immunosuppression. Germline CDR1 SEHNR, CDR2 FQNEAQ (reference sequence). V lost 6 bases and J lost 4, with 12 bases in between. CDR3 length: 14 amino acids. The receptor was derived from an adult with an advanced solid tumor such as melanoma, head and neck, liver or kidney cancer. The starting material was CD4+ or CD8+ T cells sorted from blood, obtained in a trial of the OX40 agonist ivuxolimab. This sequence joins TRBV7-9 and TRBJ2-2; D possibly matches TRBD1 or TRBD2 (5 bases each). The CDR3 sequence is CASSSGPGTGELFF. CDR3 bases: TGTGCCAGCAGTTCGGGGCCGGGCACCGGGGAGCTGTTTTTT.